This record looks at one TCR beta chain sequence and its context. The source of the sample is a study of T cell changes during pregnancy in multiple sclerosis. Profiling relied on immunoSEQ multiplex PCR, and the TCRdb table lists in-frame clones only, not all of them. The top ten hold almost 4.5% of the sample, which has tens of thousands of clones, 94% seen once. CDR3 length: 16 amino acids. J was trimmed by 2 bases and V by 0 bases; bases with no gene match: 4. Per the germline V gene, CDR1 is MNHEY and CDR2 is SMNVEV (reference sequence). The V and J genes are TRBV27 and TRBJ2-7; the match to TRBD1 covers 10 bases. The receptor was isolated from a female donor with multiple sclerosis, enrolled in a pregnancy study. The starting material was CD8+ T cells from peripheral blood mononuclear cells, obtained in the first trimester of pregnancy. CDR3 region: CASSLSRDRGAYEQYF. In DNA, the CDR3 is TGTGCCAGCAGTTTATCCCGGGACAGGGGAGCCTACGAGCAGTACTTC.